This T cell receptor beta chain was profiled in a study of CDR3 diversity in severe acne. Trimming removed 5 bases at V and 6 bases at J, with 11 bases between. Germline V lookup: CDR1 SGHTA, CDR2 FQGNSA. The CDR3 has 12 residues. TCRdb recomputed calls from the PCR reads with MiXCR, one row per CDR3 protein. The sample has about 98,000 distinct CDR3 sequences; 51% are singletons. The rearrangement uses TRBV7-2 and TRBJ2-7; D is uncertain. The receptor comes from a male donor with acne. The sample consisted of blood. Written as DNA, the CDR3 is TGTGCCAGCAGCGCCGTCCTTGGCGAGCAGTACTTC. Its protein product is CASSAVLGEQYF.